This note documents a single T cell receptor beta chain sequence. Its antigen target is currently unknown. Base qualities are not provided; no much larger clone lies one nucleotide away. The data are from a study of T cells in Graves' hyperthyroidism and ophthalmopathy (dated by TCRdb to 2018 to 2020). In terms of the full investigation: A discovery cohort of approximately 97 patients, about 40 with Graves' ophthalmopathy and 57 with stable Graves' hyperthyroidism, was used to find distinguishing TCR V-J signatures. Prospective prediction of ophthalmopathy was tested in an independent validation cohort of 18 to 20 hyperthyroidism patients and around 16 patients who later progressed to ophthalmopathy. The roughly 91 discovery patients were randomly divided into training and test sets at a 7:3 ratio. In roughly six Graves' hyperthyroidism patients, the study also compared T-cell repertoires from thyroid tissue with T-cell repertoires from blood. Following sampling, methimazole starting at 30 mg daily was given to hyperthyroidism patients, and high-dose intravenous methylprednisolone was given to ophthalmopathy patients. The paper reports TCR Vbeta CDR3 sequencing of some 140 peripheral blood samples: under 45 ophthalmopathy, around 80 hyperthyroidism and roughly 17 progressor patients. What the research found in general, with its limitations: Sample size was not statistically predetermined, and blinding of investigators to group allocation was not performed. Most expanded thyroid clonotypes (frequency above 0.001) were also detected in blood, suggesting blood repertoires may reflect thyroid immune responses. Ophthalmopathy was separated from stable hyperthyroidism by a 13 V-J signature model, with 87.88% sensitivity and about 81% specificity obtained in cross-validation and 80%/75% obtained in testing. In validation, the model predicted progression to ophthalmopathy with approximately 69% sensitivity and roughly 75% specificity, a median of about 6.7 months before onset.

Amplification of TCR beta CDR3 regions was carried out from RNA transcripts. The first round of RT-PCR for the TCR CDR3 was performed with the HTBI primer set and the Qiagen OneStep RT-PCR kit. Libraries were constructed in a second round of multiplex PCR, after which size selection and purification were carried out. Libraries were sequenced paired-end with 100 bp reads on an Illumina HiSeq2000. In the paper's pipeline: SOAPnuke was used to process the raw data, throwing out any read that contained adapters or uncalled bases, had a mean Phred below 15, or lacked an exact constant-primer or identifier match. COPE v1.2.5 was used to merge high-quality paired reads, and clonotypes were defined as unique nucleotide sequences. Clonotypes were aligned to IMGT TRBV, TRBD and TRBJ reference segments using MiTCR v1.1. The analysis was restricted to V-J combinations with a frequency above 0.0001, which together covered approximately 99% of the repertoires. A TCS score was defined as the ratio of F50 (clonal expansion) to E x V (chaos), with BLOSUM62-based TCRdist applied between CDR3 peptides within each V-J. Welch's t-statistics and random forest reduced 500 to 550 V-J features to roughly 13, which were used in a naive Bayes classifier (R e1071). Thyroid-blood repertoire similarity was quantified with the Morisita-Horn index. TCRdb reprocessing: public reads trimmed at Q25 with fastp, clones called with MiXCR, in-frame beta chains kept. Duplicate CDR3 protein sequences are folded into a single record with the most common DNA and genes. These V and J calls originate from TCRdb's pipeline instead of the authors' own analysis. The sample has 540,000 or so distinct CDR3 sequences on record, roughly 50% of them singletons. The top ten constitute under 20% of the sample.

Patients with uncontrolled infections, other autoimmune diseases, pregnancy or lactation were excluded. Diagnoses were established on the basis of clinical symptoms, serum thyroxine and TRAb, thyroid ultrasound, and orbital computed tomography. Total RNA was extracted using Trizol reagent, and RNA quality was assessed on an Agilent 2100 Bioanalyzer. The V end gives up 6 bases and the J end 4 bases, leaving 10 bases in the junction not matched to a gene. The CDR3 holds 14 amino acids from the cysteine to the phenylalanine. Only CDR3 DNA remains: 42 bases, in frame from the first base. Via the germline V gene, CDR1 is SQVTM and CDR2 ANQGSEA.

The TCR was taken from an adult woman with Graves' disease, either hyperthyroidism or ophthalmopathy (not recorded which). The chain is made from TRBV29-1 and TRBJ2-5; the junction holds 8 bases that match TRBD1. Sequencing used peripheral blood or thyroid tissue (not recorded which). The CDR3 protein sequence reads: CSVEYSDRAETQYF. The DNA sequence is TGCAGCGTCGAATATTCGGACAGGGCAGAGACCCAGTACTTC.